These T cell receptor beta chains were read from a single sample in a study of blood T cell repertoires in COVID-19. Profiling relied on immunoSEQ multiplex PCR, and the TCRdb table lists in-frame clones only, not all of them. The table includes approximately 120,000 clones, over 70% detected once. The sequencing input was peripheral blood. These receptors were collected from a human donor in a cohort sampled during active or convalescent COVID-19. Both conserved end residues are part of each CDR3. Fields, in order: V gene, clone size, D gene, J gene, CDR3 protein, CDR3 DNA. The D gene is left open where the match is weak. For some rows the clone size is stated as once, few or many, or as a class when expanded; others skip it.

TRBV21-1,NA,NA,TRBJ2-7,CASSKGTSGREQYF,TGTGCCAGCAGCAAAGGAACGTCGGGGAGGGAGCAGTACTTC
TRBV2,NA,TRBD2,TRBJ2-5,CASSEMGGRWETQYF,TGTGCCAGCAGTGAAATGGGCGGGAGGTGGGAGACCCAGTACTTC
TRBV6-6,NA,TRBD2,TRBJ2-3,CASSGRGRGSTDTQYF,TGTGCCAGCAGTGGTCGCGGGAGGGGGAGCACAGATACGCAGTATTTT
TRBV7-6,NA,NA,TRBJ2-1,CASSSARSSYNEQFF,TGTGCCAGCAGCTCTGCTCGGAGCTCCTACAATGAGCAGTTCTTC
TRBV29-1,NA,TRBD2,TRBJ2-2,CSVSGLAGGPPRPGELFF,TGCAGCGTTTCCGGACTAGCGGGAGGTCCTCCCCGTCCCGGGGAGCTGTTTTTT
TRBV25-1,NA,TRBD1,TRBJ2-5,CASSEYPDRGRTQYF,TGTGCCAGCAGTGAATATCCAGACAGGGGGAGGACCCAGTACTTC
TRBV3-1/TRBV3-2,few,TRBD1,TRBJ2-7,CASSQEGQSSEQYF,TGTGCCAGCAGCCAAGAGGGACAGTCGAGCGAGCAGTACTTC
TRBV3-1/TRBV3-2,NA,NA,TRBJ1-1,CASSQNLGGARTEAFF,TGTGCCAGCAGCCAAAACCTAGGGGGGGCGCGGACTGAAGCTTTCTTT
TRBV7-2,NA,TRBD1,TRBJ1-1,CASSSRDRGTEAFF,TGTGCCAGCAGCTCCCGAGACAGGGGCACTGAAGCTTTCTTT
TRBV19,NA,TRBD1,TRBJ1-1,CASSARQGGDTEAFF,TGTGCCAGTAGCGCCCGACAGGGCGGGGACACTGAAGCTTTCTTT